This TCR beta chain comes out of a study of T-cell memory formation after mild COVID-19. Findings and limits, study-wide: Clones which contracted sat mainly in CM and EM if CD4+, and in EMRA if CD8+. Pre-infection memory carried some responding clones, suggesting that cross-reactive memory joined.

Using its own MiXCR run on the 5' RACE reads, TCRdb lists one record per CDR3 protein. This repertoire shows some 320,000 distinct CDR3 sequences, more than 15% found once; its top ten account for more than 20%. Germline CDR1 reads SEHNR; CDR2 reads FQNEAQ (reference sequence). This CDR3 has 15 amino acids. Trimming removed 1 base from V and 7 bases from J; junction bases left unmatched: 5. Notes on this clonotype: What it binds is unknown.

The chain recombines TRBV7-9 with TRBJ2-1; 9 bases map to TRBD2. This TCR was sampled from a man younger than 35 who had mild COVID-19 (a few samples of this study predate the infection). Cell type and time point are not known. Sequencing was performed on PBMCs or a T cell subset sorted from them (not recorded which). The CDR3 nucleotides are TGTGCCAGCAGCTTAGTTAGTCTAGCGGGAAATGAGCAGTTCTTC. Amino acid sequence: CASSLVSLAGNEQFF.